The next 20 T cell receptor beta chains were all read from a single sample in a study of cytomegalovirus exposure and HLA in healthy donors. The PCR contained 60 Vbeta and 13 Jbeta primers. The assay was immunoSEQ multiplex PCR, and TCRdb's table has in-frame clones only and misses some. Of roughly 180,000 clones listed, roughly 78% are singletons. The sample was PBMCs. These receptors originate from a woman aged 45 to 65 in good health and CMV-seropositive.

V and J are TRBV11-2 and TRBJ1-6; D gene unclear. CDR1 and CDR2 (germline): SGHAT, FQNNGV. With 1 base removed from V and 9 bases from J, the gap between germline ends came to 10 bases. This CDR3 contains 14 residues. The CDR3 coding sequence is TGTGCCAGCAGCTTAGTCACGGGAGGTTCACCCCTCCACTTT. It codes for CASSLVTGGSPLHF.

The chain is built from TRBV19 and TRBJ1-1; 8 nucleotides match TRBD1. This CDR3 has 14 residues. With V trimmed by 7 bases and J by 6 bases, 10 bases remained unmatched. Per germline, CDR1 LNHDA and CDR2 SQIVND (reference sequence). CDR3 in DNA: TGTGCCAGTAAAACGACAGGGGCGGGCGCTGAAGCTTTCTTT. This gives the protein CASKTTGAGAEAFF.

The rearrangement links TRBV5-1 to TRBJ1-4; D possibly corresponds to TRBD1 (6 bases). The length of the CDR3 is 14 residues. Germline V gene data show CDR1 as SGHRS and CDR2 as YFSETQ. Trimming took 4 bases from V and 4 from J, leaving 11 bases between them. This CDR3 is CASSPGGVNEKLFF. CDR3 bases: TGCGCCAGCAGCCCTGGGGGCGTTAATGAAAAACTGTTTTTT.

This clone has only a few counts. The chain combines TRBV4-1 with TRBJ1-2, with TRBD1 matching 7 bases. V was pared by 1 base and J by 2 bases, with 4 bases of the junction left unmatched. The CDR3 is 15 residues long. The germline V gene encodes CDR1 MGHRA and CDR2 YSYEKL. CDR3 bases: TGCGCCAGCAGCCAAGCCCCGACAGGGAACTATGGCTACACCTTC. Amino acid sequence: CASSQAPTGNYGYTF.

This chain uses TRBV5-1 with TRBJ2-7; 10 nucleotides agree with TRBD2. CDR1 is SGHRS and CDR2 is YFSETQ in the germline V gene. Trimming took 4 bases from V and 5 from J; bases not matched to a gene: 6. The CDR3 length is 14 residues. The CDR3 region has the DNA TGCGCCAGCAGCCCGGGACTAGCGCTGAACGAGCAGTACTTC. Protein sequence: CASSPGLALNEQYF. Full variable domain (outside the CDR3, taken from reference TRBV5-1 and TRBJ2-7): KAGVTQTPRYLIKTRGQQVTLSCSPISGHRSVSWYQQTPGQGLQFLFEYFSETQRNKGNFPGRFSGRQFSNSRSEMNVSTLELGDSALYLCASSPGLALNEQYFGPGTRLTVT.

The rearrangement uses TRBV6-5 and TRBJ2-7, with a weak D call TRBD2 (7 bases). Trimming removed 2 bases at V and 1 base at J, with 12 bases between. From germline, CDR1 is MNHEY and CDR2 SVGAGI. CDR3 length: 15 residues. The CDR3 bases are TGTGCCAGCAGTTACGGGGGGGGCCTTTCCTACGAGCAGTACTTC. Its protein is CASSYGGGLSYEQYF.

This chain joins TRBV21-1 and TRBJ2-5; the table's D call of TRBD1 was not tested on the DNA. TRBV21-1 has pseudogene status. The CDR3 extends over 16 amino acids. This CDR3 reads CASSKGQGKAQETQYF. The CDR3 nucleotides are TGTGCCAGCAGCAAGGGACAGGGAAAGGCCCAAGAGACCCAGTACTTC.

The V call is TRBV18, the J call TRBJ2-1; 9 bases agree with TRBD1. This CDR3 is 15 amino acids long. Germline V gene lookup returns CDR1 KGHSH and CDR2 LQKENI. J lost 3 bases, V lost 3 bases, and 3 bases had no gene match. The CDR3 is CASSPRDRDYNEQFF. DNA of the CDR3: TGTGCCAGCTCACCCCGGGACAGGGACTACAATGAGCAGTTCTTC.

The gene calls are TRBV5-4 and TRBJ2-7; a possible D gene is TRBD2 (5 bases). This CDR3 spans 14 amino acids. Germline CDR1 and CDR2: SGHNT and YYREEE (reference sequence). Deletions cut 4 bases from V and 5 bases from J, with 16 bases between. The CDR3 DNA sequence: TGTGCCAGCAGCCTAATGGCCTCCGGGGACGAGCAGTACTTC. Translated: CASSLMASGDEQYF. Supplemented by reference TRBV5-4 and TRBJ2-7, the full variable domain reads ETGVTQSPTHLIKTRGQQVTLRCSSQSGHNTVSWYQQALGQGPQFIFQYYREEENGRGNFPPRFSGLQFPNYSSELNVNALELDDSALYLCASSLMASGDEQYFGPGTRLTVT.

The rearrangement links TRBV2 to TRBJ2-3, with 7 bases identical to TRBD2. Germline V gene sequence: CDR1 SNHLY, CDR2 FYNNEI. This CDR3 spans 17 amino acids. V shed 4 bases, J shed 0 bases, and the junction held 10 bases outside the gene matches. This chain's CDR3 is CASSARPGLPSTDTQYF. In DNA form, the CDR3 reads TGTGCCAGCAGTGCTAGGCCGGGACTACCGAGCACAGATACGCAGTATTTT. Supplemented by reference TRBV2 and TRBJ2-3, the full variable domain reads EPEVTQTPSHQVTQMGQEVILRCVPISNHLYFYWYRQILGQKVEFLVSFYNNEISEKSEIFDDQFSVERPDGSNFTLKIRSTKLEDSAMYFCASSARPGLPSTDTQYFGPGTRLTVL.

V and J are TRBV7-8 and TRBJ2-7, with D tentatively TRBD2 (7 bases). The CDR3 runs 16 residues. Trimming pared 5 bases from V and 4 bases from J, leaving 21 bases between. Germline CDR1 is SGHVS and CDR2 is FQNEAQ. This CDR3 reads CASSRAPGGSQYEQYF. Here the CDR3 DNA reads TGTGCCAGCAGCCGTGCCCCGGGGGGCTCGCAATACGAGCAGTACTTC.

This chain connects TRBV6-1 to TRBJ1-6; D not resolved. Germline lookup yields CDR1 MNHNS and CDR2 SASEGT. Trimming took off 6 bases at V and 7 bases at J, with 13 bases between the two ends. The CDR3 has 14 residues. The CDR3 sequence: CASSLDGENSPLHF. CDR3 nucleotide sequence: TGTGCCAGCAGCCTCGACGGGGAGAATTCACCCCTCCACTTT.

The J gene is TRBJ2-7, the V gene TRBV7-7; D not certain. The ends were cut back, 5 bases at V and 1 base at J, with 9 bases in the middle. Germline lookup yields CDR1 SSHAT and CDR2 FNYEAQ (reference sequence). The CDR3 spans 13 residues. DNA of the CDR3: TGTGCCAGCAGCCTTGAACAGTCCTACGAGCAGTACTTC. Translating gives CASSLEQSYEQYF.

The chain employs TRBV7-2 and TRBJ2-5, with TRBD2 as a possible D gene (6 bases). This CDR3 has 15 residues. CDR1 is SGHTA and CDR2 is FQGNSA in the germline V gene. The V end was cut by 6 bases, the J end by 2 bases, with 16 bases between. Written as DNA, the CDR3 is TGTGCCAGCAGTTACCAGGGAGGCAGTCAAGAGACCCAGTACTTC. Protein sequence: CASSYQGGSQETQYF.

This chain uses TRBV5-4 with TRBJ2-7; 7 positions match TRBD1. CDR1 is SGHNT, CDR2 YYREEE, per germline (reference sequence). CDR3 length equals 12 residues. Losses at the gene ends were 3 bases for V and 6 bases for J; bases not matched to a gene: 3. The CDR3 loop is CASSSGQREQYF. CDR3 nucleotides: TGTGCCAGCAGCTCGGGACAGCGCGAGCAGTACTTC.

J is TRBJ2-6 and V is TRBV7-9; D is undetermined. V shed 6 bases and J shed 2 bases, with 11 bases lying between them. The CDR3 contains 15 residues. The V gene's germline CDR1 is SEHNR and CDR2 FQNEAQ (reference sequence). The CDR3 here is CASRFSGPGANVLTF. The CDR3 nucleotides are TGTGCCAGCAGGTTCAGTGGGCCTGGGGCCAACGTCCTGACTTTC.

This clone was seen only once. CDR3 nucleotides: TGTGCCAGCAGCTCCGTGCGGGGGGCGATGAATGAGCAGTTCTTC. Protein sequence: CASSSVRGAMNEQFF. The chain combines TRBV7-3 with TRBJ2-1, with 8 bases matching TRBD2. V lost 4 bases, J lost 7 bases, and 9 bases stayed unmatched. Germline values: CDR1 SGHTA, CDR2 FQGTGA. This CDR3 is built from 15 residues.

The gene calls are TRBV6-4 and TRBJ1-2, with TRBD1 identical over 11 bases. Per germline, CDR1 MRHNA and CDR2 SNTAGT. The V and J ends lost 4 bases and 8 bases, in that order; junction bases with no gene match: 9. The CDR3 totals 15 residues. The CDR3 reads CASSGGTGGSGGYTF. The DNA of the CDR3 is TGTGCCAGCAGTGGCGGGACAGGGGGATCGGGCGGCTACACCTTC.

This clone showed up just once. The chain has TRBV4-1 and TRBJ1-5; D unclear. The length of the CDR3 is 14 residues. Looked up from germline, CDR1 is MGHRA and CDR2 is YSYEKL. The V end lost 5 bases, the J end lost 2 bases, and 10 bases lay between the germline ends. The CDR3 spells CASSSREGNQPQHF. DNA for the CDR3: TGCGCCAGCAGCTCCCGTGAGGGCAATCAGCCCCAGCATTTT.

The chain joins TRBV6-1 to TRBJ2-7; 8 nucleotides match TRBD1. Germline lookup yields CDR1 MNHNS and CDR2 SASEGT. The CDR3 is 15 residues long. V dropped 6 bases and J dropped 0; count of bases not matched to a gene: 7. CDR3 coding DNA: TGTGCCAGCAGATTGACAGGGGCGACCTCCTACGAGCAGTACTTC. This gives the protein CASRLTGATSYEQYF.